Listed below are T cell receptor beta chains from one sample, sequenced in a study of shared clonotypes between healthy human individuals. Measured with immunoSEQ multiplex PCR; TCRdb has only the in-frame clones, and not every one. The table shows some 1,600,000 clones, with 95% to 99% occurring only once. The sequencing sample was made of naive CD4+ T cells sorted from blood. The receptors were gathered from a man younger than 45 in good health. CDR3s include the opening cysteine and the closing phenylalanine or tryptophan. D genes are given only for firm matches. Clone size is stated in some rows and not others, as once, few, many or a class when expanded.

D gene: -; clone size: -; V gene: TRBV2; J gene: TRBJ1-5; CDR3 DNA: TGTGCCAGCGGGTCGGAGATAAATCAGCCCCAGCATTTT; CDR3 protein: CASGSEINQPQHF
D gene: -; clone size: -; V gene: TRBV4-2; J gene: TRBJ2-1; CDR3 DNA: TGTGCCAGCAGCGCCGCTCGTACGTACAATGAGCAGTTCTTC; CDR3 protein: CASSAARTYNEQFF
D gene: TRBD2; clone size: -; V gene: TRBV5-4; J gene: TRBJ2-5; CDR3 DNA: TGTGCCAGCAGCTTGTTAGGCGGGAGGCTCCAAGAGACCCAGTACTTC; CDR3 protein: CASSLLGGRLQETQYF
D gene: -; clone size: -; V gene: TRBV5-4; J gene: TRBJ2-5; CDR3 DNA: TGTGCCAGCAGCTTGGCCTCCTCTTTGATGGAGACCCAGTACTTC; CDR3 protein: CASSLASSLMETQYF
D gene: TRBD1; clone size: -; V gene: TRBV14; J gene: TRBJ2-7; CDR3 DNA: TGTGCCAGCAGCCAATACCGGACAGGGGGCGCATACGAGCAGTACTTC; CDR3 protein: CASSQYRTGGAYEQYF
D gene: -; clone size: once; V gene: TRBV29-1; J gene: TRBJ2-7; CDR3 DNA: TGCAGCGTTGTTGAGGGGTCCTACGAGCAGTACTTC; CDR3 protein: CSVVEGSYEQYF
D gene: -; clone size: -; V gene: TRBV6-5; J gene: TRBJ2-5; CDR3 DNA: TGTGCCAGCAGCAGCGAGCAAGAGACCCAGTACTTC; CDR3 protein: CASSSEQETQYF
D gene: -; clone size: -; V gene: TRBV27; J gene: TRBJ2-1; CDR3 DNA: TGTGCCAGCAGTCCGATCCGCCAGAGCTCTTACAATGAGCAGTTCTTC; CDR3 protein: CASSPIRQSSYNEQFF
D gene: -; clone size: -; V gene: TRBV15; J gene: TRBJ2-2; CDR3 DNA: TGTGCCACCAGCAGACAACACGGGGGAGCGGGTGGATTCGCCGGGGAGCTGTTTTTT; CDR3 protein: CATSRQHGGAGGFAGELFF
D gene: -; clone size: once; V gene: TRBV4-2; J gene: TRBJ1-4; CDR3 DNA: TGTGCCAGCAGCCAGCCAGGGGTCACTAATGAAAAACTGTTTTTT; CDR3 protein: CASSQPGVTNEKLFF
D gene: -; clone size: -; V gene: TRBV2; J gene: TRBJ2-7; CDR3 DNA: TGTGCCAGCAACCGGGCCCAAGGGTACTACGAGCAGTACTTC; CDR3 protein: CASNRAQGYYEQYF
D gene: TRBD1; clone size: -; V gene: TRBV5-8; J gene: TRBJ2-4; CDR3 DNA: TGTGCCAGCAGCCTGGGACAGACCGGCAAAAACATTCAGTACTTC; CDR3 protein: CASSLGQTGKNIQYF
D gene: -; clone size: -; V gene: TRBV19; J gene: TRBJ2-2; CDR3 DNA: TGTGCCAGTAGTATCGCCCCGGGAAGGGGTGGGGAGCTGTTTTTT; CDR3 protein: CASSIAPGRGGELFF
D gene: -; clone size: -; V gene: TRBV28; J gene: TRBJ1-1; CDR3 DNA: TGTGCCAGCACTCGGCAGAGCGTCACTGAAGCTTTCTTT; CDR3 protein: CASTRQSVTEAFF
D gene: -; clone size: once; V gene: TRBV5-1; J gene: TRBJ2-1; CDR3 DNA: TGCGCCAGCCGTCTGGAGCCTTCCTCCTACAATGAGCAGTTCTTC; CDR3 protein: CASRLEPSSYNEQFF
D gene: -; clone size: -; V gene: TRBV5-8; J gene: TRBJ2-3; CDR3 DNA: TGTGCCAGCAGCCCGTGGGGAGATACGCAGTATTTT; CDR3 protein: CASSPWGDTQYF
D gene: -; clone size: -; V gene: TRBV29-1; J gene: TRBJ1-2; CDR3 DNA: TGCAGCGTCCCCCGGGCACAGGGTTTTTTTGGCTACACCTTC; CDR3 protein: CSVPRAQGFFGYTF
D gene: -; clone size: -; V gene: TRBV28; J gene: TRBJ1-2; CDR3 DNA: TGTGCCAGCAGTCCCCCAGGGGCCGGCTATGGCTACACCTTC; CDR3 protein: CASSPPGAGYGYTF
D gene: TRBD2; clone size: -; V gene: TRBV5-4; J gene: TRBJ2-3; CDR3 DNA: TGTGTCAGCAGCCTTGGGAGCGGGACTAGCACAGATACGCAGTATTTT; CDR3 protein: CVSSLGSGTSTDTQYF
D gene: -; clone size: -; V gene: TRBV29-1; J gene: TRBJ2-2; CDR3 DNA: TGCAGCGTTGAGGTTGGGACCGGGGAGCTGTTTTTT; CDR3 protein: CSVEVGTGELFF
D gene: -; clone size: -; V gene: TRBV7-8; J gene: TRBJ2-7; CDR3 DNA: TGTGCCAGCAGCTTAGCGGGAGCTACCTCCTACGAGCAGTACTTC; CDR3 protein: CASSLAGATSYEQYF
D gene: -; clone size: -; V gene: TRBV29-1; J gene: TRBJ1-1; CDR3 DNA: TGCAGCGTAGCTATTAACTCGAACACTGAAGCTTTCTTT; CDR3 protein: CSVAINSNTEAFF
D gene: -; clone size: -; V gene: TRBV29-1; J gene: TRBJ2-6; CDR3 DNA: TGCAGCGTTGAAGGGCTGAGCTCTGGGGCCAACGTCCTGACTTTC; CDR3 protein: CSVEGLSSGANVLTF
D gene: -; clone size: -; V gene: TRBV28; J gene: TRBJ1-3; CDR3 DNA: TGTGCCAGCAGTCTAGGATTAAGGATTTCAGGAAACACCATATATTTT; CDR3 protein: CASSLGLRISGNTIYF
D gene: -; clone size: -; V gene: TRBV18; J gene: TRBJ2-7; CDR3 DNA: TGTGCCAGCTCACCGACTGTCGACAGCTCCTACGAGCAGTACTTC; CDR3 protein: CASSPTVDSSYEQYF
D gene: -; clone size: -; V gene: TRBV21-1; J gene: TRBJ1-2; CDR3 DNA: TGTGCCAGCAGCAAAGGGCGGGAGAACTATGGCTACACCTTC; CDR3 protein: CASSKGRENYGYTF
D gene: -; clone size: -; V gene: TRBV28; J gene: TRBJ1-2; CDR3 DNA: TGTGCCATTCAAAGCGGGGGGCGCAACTATGGCTACACCTTC; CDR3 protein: CAIQSGGRNYGYTF